The 28 T cell receptor beta chains given below trace back to one sample, sequenced in a study of shared clonotypes between healthy human individuals (dated by TCRdb to between 2020 and 2021). The library was generated by the immunoSEQ multiplex PCR assay. TCRdb limited this immuneACCESS table to in-frame rearrangements with V and J called. A share of clones is missing; checked studies link under half to unresolved V genes, and the rest is unexplained. Recorded for this sample are around 2.3 million clones; 90% to 97% of them occurred a single time. In total, the top ten clones hold roughly 0.13% of the sample. What was sequenced was naive CD4+ T cells sorted from blood. The meaning of the sample's cell subset or site label: CD45RA+ positively selected. The receptors were gathered from a man in his late teens or twenties in good health.

The chain links TRBV7-6 to TRBJ1-3; D gene uncertain. The CDR3 is 13 residues long. V was trimmed by 5 bases and J by 4 bases, leaving 9 bases between them. In germline, CDR1 is SGHVS, CDR2 FNYEAQ. This CDR3 is CASSLSRGNTIYF. CDR3 in DNA: TGTGCCAGCAGCCTTAGTAGGGGAAACACCATATATTTT.

The V call is TRBV5-6, the J call TRBJ1-3; D is unresolved. The CDR3 runs to 17 residues. The V gene lost 1 base and the J gene lost 0 bases, with 14 bases spanning the gap. In germline, CDR1 is SGHDT, CDR2 YYEEEE. CDR3 loop: CASSLRELLHSGNTIYF. For the CDR3, the DNA is TGTGCCAGCAGCTTGAGGGAGCTCTTGCACTCTGGAAACACCATATATTTT.

As to this clone: Other DNA sequences in this specimen translate into the identical CDR3. The chain joins TRBV10-3 to TRBJ1-5; no reliable D call. The CDR3 spans 15 residues. V gave up 6 bases and J gave up 1 base, with 13 bases separating them. Germline V CDR1 and CDR2: ENHRY, SYGVKD. The CDR3 protein is CAIRPGTGSNQPQHF. For the CDR3, the DNA is TGTGCCATCAGGCCAGGAACGGGGAGCAATCAGCCCCAGCATTTT.

The chain recombines TRBV13 with TRBJ1-2, with a weak D call TRBD1 (6 bases). The V gene's germline CDR1 is PRHDT and CDR2 FYEKMQ (reference sequence). The CDR3 contains 16 residues. V shed 5 bases and J shed 1 base, with 17 bases lying between them. In nucleotides, the CDR3 is TGTGCCAGCAGCCTTCAGGGGATGGGACGTAACTATGGCTACACCTTC. This translates into CASSLQGMGRNYGYTF.

The chain is built from TRBV29-1 and TRBJ2-1, with 9 bases lining up with TRBD1. Germline V gene data show CDR1 as SQVTM and CDR2 as ANQGSEA. The CDR3 has 14 amino acids. V shed 1 base and J 6 bases; nucleotides not matched to a gene: 4. CDR3 DNA sequence: TGCAGCGTTGAAGGGGGACAGGGCTCCAATGAGCAGTTCTTC. It specifies CSVEGGQGSNEQFF.

The V and J genes are TRBV5-1 and TRBJ1-6; 9 nucleotides agree with TRBD1. The CDR3 has 14 amino acids. Germline CDR1 SGHRS, CDR2 YFSETQ. V was clipped by 3 bases and J by 8 bases; unmatched bases: 3. DNA of the CDR3: TGCGCCAGCAGCTATAGGACAGGGGATTCACCCCTCCACTTT. This codes for CASSYRTGDSPLHF.

This chain links TRBV7-3 with TRBJ1-1; no definite D call. V was shortened by 5 bases and J by 2 bases, with 9 bases between the two germline ends. Germline CDR1 is SGHTA and CDR2 is FQGTGA. The CDR3 extends over 13 amino acids. The CDR3 DNA is TGTGCCAGCAGCCAGGATCAAAACACTGAAGCTTTCTTT. Translated, it gives CASSQDQNTEAFF. Together with reference TRBV7-3 and TRBJ1-1, the CDR3 gives the full variable domain: GAGVSQTPSNKVTEKGKYVELRCDPISGHTALYWYRQSLGQGPEFLIYFQGTGAADDSGLPNDRFFAVRPEGSVSTLKIQRTERGDSAVYLCASSQDQNTEAFFGQGTRLTVV.

V gene TRBV19 combines with J gene TRBJ2-1; TRBD1 agrees at 7 bases. Per germline, CDR1 LNHDA and CDR2 SQIVND (reference sequence). V lost 2 bases and J lost 9; bases outside the gene matches: 4. This CDR3 region has 13 residues. The CDR3 region is CASSIRQGSEQFF. In DNA form, the CDR3 reads TGTGCCAGTAGTATAAGACAGGGCAGTGAGCAGTTCTTC.

The rearrangement joins TRBV2 to TRBJ1-6, with D possibly TRBD1 on 5 matching bases. CDR1 SNHLY and CDR2 FYNNEI come from the germline V gene. Trimming took 5 bases from V and 10 from J, leaving 21 bases between them. The CDR3 length is 16 residues. The CDR3 coding sequence is TGTGCCAGCAGTCGACTTACCGGGACCGGGGCCTCACCCCTCCACTTT. It translates to CASSRLTGTGASPLHF.

A note on this clone: Other DNA sequences within the sample encode an identical CDR3. This chain joins TRBV28 and TRBJ1-2; the match to TRBD1 covers 7 bases. The germline CDR1 and CDR2 sequences are MDHEN and SYDVKM. The CDR3 covers 13 residues. V lost 7 bases to trimming and J lost 2 bases; unmatched junction nucleotides: 4. The CDR3, as DNA: TGTGCCAGCACCCTACAGGGGAACTATGGCTACACCTTC. Its protein product is CASTLQGNYGYTF.

V gene TRBV21-1 combines with J gene TRBJ1-5. TRBV21-1 is tagged as a pseudogene. The CDR3 is 18 residues long. CDR3 sequence (DNA): TGTGCCAGCAGCAAAAAGGTCTTTAGGACTTTCCTCAATCAGCCCCAGCATTTT. Translated, it gives CASSKKVFRTFLNQPQHF.

The chain combines TRBV11-2 with TRBJ2-4; 7 nucleotides agree with TRBD1. After removal of 5 bases from V and 2 bases from J, the junction contained 12 bases not matched to a gene. This CDR3 comprises 17 residues. The V gene's germline CDR1 is SGHAT and CDR2 FQNNGV. Here the CDR3 DNA reads TGTGCCAGCAGCATCAAAATAAACAGGGGATCCAAAAACATTCAGTACTTC. Protein: CASSIKINRGSKNIQYF.

Remarks on this clone: This CDR3 is also generated by other DNA sequences in the sample. The chain carries TRBV27 and TRBJ2-1; tentatively, D is TRBD2 (5 bases). V was shortened by 3 bases and J by 0 bases, with 9 bases between the two germline ends. CDR1 and CDR2 from the germline V gene are MNHEY and SMNVEV (reference sequence). The CDR3 spans 15 residues. The CDR3 nucleotides are TGTGCCAGCAGTTTGAGCGGTTCCTCCTACAATGAGCAGTTCTTC. Its translation: CASSLSGSSYNEQFF.

The J gene is TRBJ2-4, the V gene TRBV23-1, with TRBD1 matching over 9 bases. TRBV23-1 falls under the ORF class, with uncertain function. This CDR3 spans 15 amino acids. Trimming at V came to 4 bases and at J to 0 bases, leaving 1 base not matched to a gene. The CDR3 sequence is CASSPTGGAKNIQYF. DNA of the CDR3: TGCGCCAGCAGTCCGACAGGGGGAGCCAAAAACATTCAGTACTTC.

This clone was recorded once. CDR3 residues: CASRPTGGAGNTIYF. The CDR3 DNA follows: TGTGCCAGCAGGCCTACAGGGGGCGCGGGAAACACCATATATTTT. The chain carries TRBV6-5 and TRBJ1-3, with 9 positions matching TRBD1. The CDR3 has 15 residues. Germline loops: CDR1 MNHEY, CDR2 SVGAGI. V shed 6 bases and J 4 bases; nucleotides not matched to a gene: 7.

The gene calls are TRBV10-3 and TRBJ1-2, with D tentatively TRBD1 (6 bases). CDR1 and CDR2 from the germline V gene are ENHRY and SYGVKD. There are 15 residues in the CDR3. V lost 7 bases and J lost 0, with 15 bases in between. CDR3 coding DNA: TGTGCCATCACCTCCAACAGGGAAGCTAACTATGGCTACACCTTC. This encodes CAITSNREANYGYTF.

The gene calls are TRBV27 and TRBJ2-2; tentatively, D is TRBD1 (6 bases). This CDR3 comprises 15 residues. Germline lookup yields CDR1 MNHEY and CDR2 SMNVEV (reference sequence). V lost 6 bases and J lost 0, with 11 bases in between. CDR3 bases: TGTGCCAGCAGGGTGGGGGCGACGAACACCGGGGAGCTGTTTTTT. Protein: CASRVGATNTGELFF.

Concerning this clone: Other DNA sequences from this sample encode an identical CDR3 as well. This rearrangement joins TRBV7-2 to TRBJ2-7; D might be TRBD2 (5 bases). CDR1 is SGHTA, CDR2 FQGNSA, per germline. V was cut by 5 bases and J by 0 bases, with 11 bases left in between. The CDR3 covers 14 residues. The CDR3 sequence: CASSATGTSYEQYF. DNA of the CDR3: TGTGCCAGCAGCGCGACGGGAACCTCCTACGAGCAGTACTTC.

The rearrangement uses TRBV9 and TRBJ2-2; the D call may be TRBD1 or TRBD2 (5 bases each). V lost 4 bases to trimming and J lost 5 bases, with 9 bases between them. The CDR3 spans 13 residues. The germline CDR1 and CDR2 sequences are SGDLS and YYNGEE. The CDR3 region has the DNA TGTGCCAGCAGCCGGGACCTTACCGGGGAGCTGTTTTTT. It yields the protein CASSRDLTGELFF.

The chain recombines TRBV29-1 with TRBJ2-7; a possible D gene is TRBD2 (5 bases). V was clipped by 7 bases and J by 7 bases, with 17 bases between them. Germline loops: CDR1 SQVTM, CDR2 ANQGSEA. There are 12 residues in the CDR3. The DNA for the CDR3 is TGCAGCGCCCGGACTGGTTCGGAAGAGCAGTACTTC. Amino acids: CSARTGSEEQYF.

J is TRBJ2-6 and V is TRBV7-2, with 14 positions matching TRBD2. The length of the CDR3 is 18 residues. The junction had 7 bases not matched to a gene; V was cut back by 5 bases and J by 4 bases. Germline loops: CDR1 SGHTA, CDR2 FQGNSA. CDR3 coding DNA: TGTGCCAGCAGCCTGGGACTAGCGGGGGTCGCGGGGGCCAACGTCCTGACTTTC. It is translated as CASSLGLAGVAGANVLTF.

This clone was detected once. This chain links TRBV5-3 with TRBJ2-5, with no clear D. TRBV5-3 is reported as an ORF; its role is uncertain. V was pared by 2 bases and J by 2 bases, with 10 bases between. CDR3 size: 14 residues. The CDR3 loop reads CARSLHPTQETQYF. CDR3 in DNA: TGTGCCAGAAGCTTACACCCGACACAAGAGACCCAGTACTTC.

The V and J genes are TRBV5-3 and TRBJ1-5; D not resolved. TRBV5-3 is an ORF, and what it does is uncertain. This CDR3 contains 12 residues. The germline V and J ends were trimmed by 1 base and 3 bases, with 2 bases remaining between them. The CDR3 reads CARSLFNQPQHF. CDR3 sequence (DNA): TGTGCCAGAAGCTTGTTCAATCAGCCCCAGCATTTT.

The V gene is TRBV4-1, the J gene TRBJ2-3; 13 bases line up with TRBD2. Germline CDR1 MGHRA, CDR2 YSYEKL. With V trimmed by 1 base and J by 6 bases, 4 bases remained unmatched. This CDR3 is 16 amino acids long. The CDR3 region is CASSQVGLAGPDTQYF. The DNA for the CDR3 is TGCGCCAGCAGCCAAGTGGGACTAGCGGGGCCGGATACGCAGTATTTT.

This clone is a singleton in its sample. The rearrangement links TRBV2 to TRBJ2-2; TRBD1 aligns across 7 bases. The CDR3 sequence is 15 residues long. CDR1 SNHLY and CDR2 FYNNEI come from the germline V gene. The V gene end was trimmed by 6 bases and the J gene end by 4 bases; junction bases not matched to a gene: 8. The CDR3 nucleotides read TGTGCCAGCAGGTCTACAGGGGTGGGCACCGGGGAGCTGTTTTTT. Its translation: CASRSTGVGTGELFF.

The genes are TRBV6-5 and TRBJ2-2; D remains ambiguous. The CDR3 is 16 residues long. Germline assignment: CDR1 MNHEY and CDR2 SVGAGI. The V and J ends lost 2 bases and 1 base respectively, with 11 bases between them. The CDR3 nucleotides read TGTGCCAGCAGTTACCAGTCTCCAGGGAACACCGGGGAGCTGTTTTTT. This encodes CASSYQSPGNTGELFF.

The chain carries TRBV11-2 and TRBJ2-5; possible D gene TRBD2, 5 bases. The DNA end favors TRBJ2-7, so the J call may be wrong. The CDR3 loop spans 14 amino acids. In germline, CDR1 is SGHAT, CDR2 FQNNGV. The CDR3 DNA sequence: TGTGCCAGCCGGCGGGCGGAAAACTCCTACGAGCAGTACTTC. Amino acid sequence: CASRRAENSYEQYF.

In nucleotides, the CDR3 is TGTGCCAGTAGTATGTACAAGGAAAACTATGGCTACACCTTC. It specifies CASSMYKENYGYTF. The gene calls are TRBV19 and TRBJ1-2, with D unclear. Trimming cost V 3 bases and J 2 bases, with 10 bases left between them. CDR3 length: 14 residues. The V gene's germline CDR1 is LNHDA and CDR2 SQIVND (reference sequence).